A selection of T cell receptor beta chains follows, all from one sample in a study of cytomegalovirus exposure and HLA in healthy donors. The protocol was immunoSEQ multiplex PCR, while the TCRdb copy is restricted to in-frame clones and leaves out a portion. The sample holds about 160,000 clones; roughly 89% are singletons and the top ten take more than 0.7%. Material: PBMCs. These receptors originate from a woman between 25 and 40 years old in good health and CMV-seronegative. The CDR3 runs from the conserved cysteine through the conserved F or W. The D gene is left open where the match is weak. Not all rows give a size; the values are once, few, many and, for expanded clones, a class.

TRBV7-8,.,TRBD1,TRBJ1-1,TGTGCCAGCCGTCCGGGACAGGGAGTTTGGACTGAAGCTTTCTTT,CASRPGQGVWTEAFF
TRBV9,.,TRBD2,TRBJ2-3,TGTGCCAGCAGCGTCGCCGGGACTAGTACAGATACGCAGTATTTT,CASSVAGTSTDTQYF
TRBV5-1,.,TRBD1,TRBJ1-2,TGCGCCAGCAGCTTGGGGGTGGCAGGGGGCGTCTATGGCTACACCTTC,CASSLGVAGGVYGYTF
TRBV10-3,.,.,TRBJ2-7,TGTGCCATCAATGGTCAGGGTAGGGGCGAGCAGTACTTC,CAINGQGRGEQYF
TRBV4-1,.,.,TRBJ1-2,TGCGCCAGCCGAACCCGGGATAGTAACTATGGCTACACCTTC,CASRTRDSNYGYTF
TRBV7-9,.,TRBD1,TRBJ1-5,TGTGCCTCCCGGCAGGGGGGCAATCAGCCCCAGCATTTT,CASRQGGNQPQHF
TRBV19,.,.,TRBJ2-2,TGTGCCAGTAGGCCATCAGGGGTAACAGGGGAGCTGTTTTTT,CASRPSGVTGELFF
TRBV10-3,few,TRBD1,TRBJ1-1,TGTGCCATCAGTGGTGGACAGGGAAACACTGAAGCTTTCTTT,CAISGGQGNTEAFF
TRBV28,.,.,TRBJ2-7,TGTGCCAGCAGTTTAGGACAGCTCCAGTACTTC,CASSLGQLQYF
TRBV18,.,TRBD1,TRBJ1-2,TGTGCCAGCTCACCACCGGGACAGGGGGCGTTTGGCTACACCTTC,CASSPPGQGAFGYTF
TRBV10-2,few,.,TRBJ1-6,TGCGCCAGCAGGCTGAGCTCCTATAATTCACCCCTCCACTTT,CASRLSSYNSPLHF
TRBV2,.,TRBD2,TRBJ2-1,TGTGCCAGCAGTAAATTTAGCGGGCCCTCCTACAATGAGCAGTTCTTC,CASSKFSGPSYNEQFF
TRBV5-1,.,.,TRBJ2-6,TGCGCCAGCAGCTTGACCGCGGCCGGGGCCAACGTCCTGACTTTC,CASSLTAAGANVLTF
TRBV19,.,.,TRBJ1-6,TGTGCCAGTAGTCCTATCTCGGGCGCGGGCTCCTATAATTCACCCCTCCACTTT,CASSPISGAGSYNSPLHF
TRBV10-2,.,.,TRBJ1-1,TGCGCCAGTGGACAGCTTCGGAACACTGAAGCTTTCTTT,CASGQLRNTEAFF
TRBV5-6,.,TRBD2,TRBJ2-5,TGTGCCAGCAGCTACAGGACTAGCGGGCAAGAGACCCAGTACTTC,CASSYRTSGQETQYF
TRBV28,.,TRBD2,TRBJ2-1,TGTGCCAGCAGTTTATACGGGGCGGCGGGAGCTACCTACAATGAGCAGTTCTTC,CASSLYGAAGATYNEQFF
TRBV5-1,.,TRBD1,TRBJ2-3,TGCGCCAGCAGCAGAGGGGGCGGTATTCTTTTTACAGATACGCAGTATTTT,CASSRGGGILFTDTQYF
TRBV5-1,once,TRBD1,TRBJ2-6,TGCGCCAGCAGTCGACAGGGTTCTGGGGCCAACGTCCTGACTTTC,CASSRQGSGANVLTF
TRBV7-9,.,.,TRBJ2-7,TGTGCCAGCAGCCCCGGACTATACGAGCAGTACTTC,CASSPGLYEQYF
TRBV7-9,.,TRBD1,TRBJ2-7,TGTGCCAGCAGCGCCTGGGACAGGGGCTCTTACGAGCAGTACTTC,CASSAWDRGSYEQYF
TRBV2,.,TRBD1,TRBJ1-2,TGTGCCAGCAGTAGTCTCGCAGGGGGTAACTATGGCTACACCTTC,CASSSLAGGNYGYTF
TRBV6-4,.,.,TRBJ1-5,TGTGCCAGCATAGGAGGTAATCAGCCCCAGCATTTT,CASIGGNQPQHF
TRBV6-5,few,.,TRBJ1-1,TGTGCCAGCAGTTACCCCCCGGGGTGGGGAACTGAAGCTTTCTTT,CASSYPPGWGTEAFF